The T cell receptor beta chain described here comes from a study of T cell changes during pregnancy in multiple sclerosis. The table lists this clone with a few counts. This CDR3 comprises 14 residues. The data were produced by immunoSEQ multiplex PCR, yet TCRdb's version contains in-frame clones alone and is incomplete. Among about 53,000 clones, roughly 91% were seen once, and the ten largest hold less than 0.5%. Sequencing was performed on CD4+ T cells from peripheral blood mononuclear cells, taken in the third trimester of pregnancy. The source of this sequence is a female donor with multiple sclerosis, enrolled in a pregnancy study. V gene TRBV21-1 combines with J gene TRBJ1-1; TRBD1, the table's D call, lacks a check against the DNA. TRBV21-1 has pseudogene status. For the CDR3, the DNA is TGTGCCAGCAGCGAAACAGGGACGAACACTGAAGCTTTCTTT. As protein: CASSETGTNTEAFF.